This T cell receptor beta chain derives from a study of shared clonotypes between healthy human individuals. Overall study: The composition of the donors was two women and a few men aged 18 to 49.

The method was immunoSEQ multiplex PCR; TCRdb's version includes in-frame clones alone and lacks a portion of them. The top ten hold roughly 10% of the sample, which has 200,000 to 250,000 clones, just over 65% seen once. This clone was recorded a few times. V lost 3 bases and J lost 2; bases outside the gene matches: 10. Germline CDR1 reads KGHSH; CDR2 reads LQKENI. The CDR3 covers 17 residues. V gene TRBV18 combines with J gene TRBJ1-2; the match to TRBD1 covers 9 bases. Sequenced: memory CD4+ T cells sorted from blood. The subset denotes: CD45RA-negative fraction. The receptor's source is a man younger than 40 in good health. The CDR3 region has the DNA TGTGCCAGCTCACCGGAGACAGGGGGGTCCACGAACTATGGCTACACCTTC. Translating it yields CASSPETGGSTNYGYTF.